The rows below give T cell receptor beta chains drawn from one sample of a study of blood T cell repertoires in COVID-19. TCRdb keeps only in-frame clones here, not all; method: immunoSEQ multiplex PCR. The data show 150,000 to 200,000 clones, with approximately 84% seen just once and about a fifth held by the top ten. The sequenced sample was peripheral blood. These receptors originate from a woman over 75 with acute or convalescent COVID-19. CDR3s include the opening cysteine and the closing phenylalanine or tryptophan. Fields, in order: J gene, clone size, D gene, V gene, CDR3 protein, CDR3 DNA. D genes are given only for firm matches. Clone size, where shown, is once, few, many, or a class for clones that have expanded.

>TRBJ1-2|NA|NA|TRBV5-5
CASSLDGGNYGYTF
TGTGCCAGCAGCTTGGACGGGGGGAACTATGGCTACACCTTC
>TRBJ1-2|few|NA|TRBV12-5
CASAPRIQGPRRDYGYTF
TGTGCTAGTGCTCCCAGAATCCAGGGGCCACGCCGGGACTATGGCTACACCTTC
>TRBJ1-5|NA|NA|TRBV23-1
CASSHGGFLRNQPQHF
TGCGCCAGCAGTCACGGAGGATTCCTACGCAATCAGCCCCAGCATTTT
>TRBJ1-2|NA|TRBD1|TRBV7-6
CASSLVPGQGGNYGYTF
TGTGCCAGCAGCTTAGTACCGGGACAGGGGGGGAACTATGGCTACACCTTC
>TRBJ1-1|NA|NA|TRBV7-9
CASSLNRDTEAFF
TGTGCCAGCAGCTTAAACAGGGACACTGAAGCTTTCTTT
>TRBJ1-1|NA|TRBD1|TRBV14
CASSQGQGTEAFF
TGTGCCAGCAGCCAAGGACAGGGCACTGAAGCTTTCTTT
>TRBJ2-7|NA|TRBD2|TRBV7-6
CASSRLEGAGGAYEQYF
TGTGCCAGCAGCCGACTGGAAGGGGCGGGAGGCGCCTACGAGCAGTACTTC
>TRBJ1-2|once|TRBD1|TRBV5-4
CASSSIYGRTGAEYGYTF
TGTGCCAGCAGCTCGATCTACGGTCGGACAGGGGCCGAGTATGGCTACACCTTC
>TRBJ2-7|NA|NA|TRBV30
CAWSAGNYEQYF
TGTGCCTGGAGTGCGGGAAACTACGAGCAGTACTTC
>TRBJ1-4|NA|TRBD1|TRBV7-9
CASSTQGGEKLFF
TGTGCCAGCAGCACTCAGGGGGGCGAAAAACTGTTTTTT
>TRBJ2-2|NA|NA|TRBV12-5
CASGLGGRGGPNTGELFF
TGTGCTAGTGGTTTAGGCGGTCGGGGTGGACCGAACACCGGGGAGCTGTTTTTT
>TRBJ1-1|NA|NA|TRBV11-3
CASSLVQGTEAFF
TGTGCCAGCAGCTTAGTTCAGGGCACTGAAGCTTTCTTT
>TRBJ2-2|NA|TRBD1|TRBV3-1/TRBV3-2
CASSQVVMRDRGPTGELFF
TGTGCCAGCAGCCAAGTAGTAATGCGGGACAGGGGGCCGACCGGGGAGCTGTTTTTT
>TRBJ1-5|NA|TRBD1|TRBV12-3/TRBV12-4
CASSLYRGAQHF
TGTGCCAGCAGTTTATACAGGGGAGCCCAGCATTTT
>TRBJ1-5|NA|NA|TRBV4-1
CASSQDETVNQPQHF
TGCGCCAGCAGCCAAGATGAGACAGTCAATCAGCCCCAGCATTTT
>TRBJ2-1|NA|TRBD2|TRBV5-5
CASSQTSGRPFDNEQFF
TGTGCCAGCAGCCAGACTAGCGGGAGGCCCTTTGACAATGAGCAGTTCTTC
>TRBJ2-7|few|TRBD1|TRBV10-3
CAISEGQGRTYEQYF
TGTGCCATCAGTGAGGGACAGGGGAGAACCTACGAGCAGTACTTC
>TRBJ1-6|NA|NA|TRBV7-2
CASSLLGLGASSPLHF
TGTGCCAGCAGCTTACTAGGTCTGGGGGCGAGTTCACCCCTCCACTTT
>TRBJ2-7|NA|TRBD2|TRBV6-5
CASLQREYEQYF
TGTGCCAGCCTGCAGCGGGAGTACGAGCAGTACTTC
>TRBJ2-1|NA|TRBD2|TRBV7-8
CASSSSGRAVNEQFF
TGTGCCAGCAGTTCGAGCGGGAGGGCCGTGAATGAGCAGTTCTTC
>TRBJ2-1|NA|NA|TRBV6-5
CASKIGHSSYNEQFF
TGTGCCAGCAAGATTGGACACAGTTCCTACAATGAGCAGTTCTTC
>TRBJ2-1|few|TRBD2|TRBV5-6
CASSLGHAGGEQFF
TGTGCCAGCAGCTTGGGCCATGCGGGAGGTGAGCAGTTCTTC
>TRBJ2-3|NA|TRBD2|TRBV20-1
CSAFGGGPQYF
TGCAGTGCTTTCGGCGGGGGTCCGCAGTATTTT
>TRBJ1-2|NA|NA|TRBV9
CASSGGGDGWYGYTF
TGTGCCAGCAGCGGGGGAGGGGATGGGTGGTATGGCTACACCTTC
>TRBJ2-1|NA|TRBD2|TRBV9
CASSVGLGLADSYNEQFF
TGTGCCAGCAGCGTAGGCCTAGGGCTAGCGGACTCCTACAATGAGCAGTTCTTC
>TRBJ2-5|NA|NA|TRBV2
CASSERTNRETQYF
TGTGCCAGCAGTGAAAGGACTAACCGTGAGACCCAGTACTTC
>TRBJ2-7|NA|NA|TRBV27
CASSPRVRGSSYEQYF
TGTGCCAGCAGCCCCAGGGTCCGGGGGTCCTCCTACGAGCAGTACTTC
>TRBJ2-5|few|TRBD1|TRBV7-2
CASRRQGAEQGTQYF
TGTGCCAGCAGGCGACAGGGGGCAGAACAAGGTACCCAGTACTTC
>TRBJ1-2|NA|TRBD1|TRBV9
CASSGWRLAGTGRAHSYGYTF
TGTGCCAGCAGCGGCTGGAGGTTAGCCGGGACAGGGCGCGCGCATTCCTATGGCTACACCTTC
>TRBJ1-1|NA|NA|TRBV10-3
CAISEGGITEAFF
TGTGCCATCAGTGAGGGGGGCATCACTGAAGCTTTCTTT
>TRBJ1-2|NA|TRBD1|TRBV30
CAWHRQGADGYTF
TGTGCCTGGCACAGACAGGGGGCGGATGGCTACACCTTC
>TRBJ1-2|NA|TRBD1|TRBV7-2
CASSTPPGTGVIGYTF
TGTGCCAGCAGCACCCCCCCCGGGACAGGGGTTATCGGCTACACCTTC
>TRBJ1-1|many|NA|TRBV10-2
CASSRGQYEAFF
TGCGCCAGCAGTCGCGGACAGTATGAAGCTTTCTTT
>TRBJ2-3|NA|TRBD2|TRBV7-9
CASSPGTSGRAIDTQYF
TGTGCCAGCAGCCCGGGGACTAGCGGGAGGGCCATAGATACGCAGTATTTT
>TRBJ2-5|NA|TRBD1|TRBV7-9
CASSHLFPWVGGQQETQYF
TGTGCCAGCAGTCACCTCTTCCCCTGGGTAGGGGGCCAACAAGAGACCCAGTACTTC
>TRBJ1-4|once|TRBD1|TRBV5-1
CASSLEGDRTNEKLFF
TGCGCCAGCAGCTTGGAGGGGGACAGAACTAATGAAAAACTGTTTTTT
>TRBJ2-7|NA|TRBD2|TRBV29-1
CSVEAGETYEQYF
TGCAGCGTTGAGGCGGGAGAGACCTACGAGCAGTACTTC
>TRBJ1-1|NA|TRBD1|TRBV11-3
CASSFTGGTEAFF
TGTGCCAGCAGCTTTACAGGGGGCACTGAAGCTTTCTTT
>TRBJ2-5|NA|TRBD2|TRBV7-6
CASSLVVGRPETQYF
TGTGCCAGCAGCTTAGTAGTCGGGAGGCCGGAGACCCAGTACTTC
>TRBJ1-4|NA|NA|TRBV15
CATSRGPVSGGEKLFF
TGTGCCACCAGCAGAGGCCCCGTCTCGGGGGGTGAAAAACTGTTTTTT
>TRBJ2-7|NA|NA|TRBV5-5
CASTGDLYSYEQYF
TGTGCCAGCACGGGGGATCTTTACTCCTACGAGCAGTACTTC